This T cell receptor (beta chain) appears in the sequencing data of a study of naive and memory T cell subsets. As for treatment: skin biopsy from PPD injection site in Mantoux-positive individual. A UMI-containing oligonucleotide was joined by 3' ligation to the TCR cDNA template. The sample holds many counts of this clonotype. V was clipped by 6 bases and J by 0 bases, with 15 bases between them. This CDR3 has 16 residues. Germline V gene lookup returns CDR1 SEHNR and CDR2 FQNEAQ (reference sequence). Four PCR rounds used nested alpha and beta constant region primers plus the SP2 primer. Blood and skin TCR RNA was reverse transcribed with alpha and beta constant primers. TCRdb used MiXCR to reprocess the UMI-ligation and nested PCR reads, holding one entry per CDR3 protein. The sample lists under 35,000 distinct CDR3 sequences; roughly 6.6% were seen once.

Sequencing was performed on skin, taken from a tuberculin skin test site. This receptor was identified in an adult in good health. The genes are TRBV7-9 and TRBJ2-1; a possible D gene is TRBD1 (6 bases). The chain's CDR3 is CASRSITGSSYNEQFF. The CDR3 DNA sequence: TGTGCCAGCAGATCCATTACAGGGAGCTCCTACAATGAGCAGTTCTTC.